Following are 27 T cell receptor beta chains from one sample sequenced in a study of blood T cell repertoires in COVID-19 (dated by TCRdb to the early 2020s). The method behind the library was the immunoSEQ multiplex PCR assay. TCRdb stores this immuneACCESS table with in-frame sequences only. Part of the clones is absent; in the studies checked, under half of the shortfall reflects unresolved V genes, and no reason is known for the rest. The sample records more than 30,000 clones, about 88% of which are singletons. The ten largest clones take up roughly 12% of the sample. The specimen sequenced was peripheral blood. The receptors derive from a man between 60 and 70 years old with active COVID-19.

The V and J genes are TRBV30 and TRBJ1-1, with D maybe TRBD1 (6 bases). Trimming cost V 5 bases and J 12 bases, with 16 bases left between them. The germline V gene has CDR1 GTSNPN and CDR2 SVGIG (reference sequence). The CDR3 is 11 residues long. CDR3 in amino acids: CAWGIGGLPFF. The CDR3 region has the DNA TGTGCCTGGGGGATTGGGGGCCTACCTTTCTTT.

V gene TRBV6-2 or TRBV6-3 combines with J gene TRBJ2-7; 7 bases fit TRBD2. Germline V gene lookup returns CDR1 MNHEY and CDR2 SVGEGT. The CDR3 runs to 11 residues. The junction had 7 bases not matched to a gene; V was cut back by 5 bases and J by 12 bases. This CDR3 reads CASSRLADLYF. In DNA form, the CDR3 reads TGTGCCAGCAGTCGTCTAGCGGACCTGTACTTC.

The chain has TRBV13 and TRBJ2-2; 8 nucleotides agree with TRBD2. The CDR3 is 20 residues long. The junction had 22 bases not matched to a gene; V was cut back by 5 bases and J by 5 bases. Looked up from germline, CDR1 is PRHDT and CDR2 is FYEKMQ (reference sequence). The CDR3 region has the DNA TGTGCCAGCAGCCCTGAGACGTTGGTAGCGGGATTCCCCCGGACCGGGGAGCTGTTTTTT. Translation gives CASSPETLVAGFPRTGELFF.

This chain connects TRBV11-2 to TRBJ1-6, with TRBD1 matching 7 bases. The CDR3 is 13 amino acids. CDR1 and CDR2 from the germline V gene are SGHAT and FQNNGV. J lost 9 bases, V lost 4 bases, and 3 bases had no gene match. The CDR3 nucleotides are TGTGCCAGCAGCTCAACAGGGGTTTCACCCCTCCACTTT. Translation: CASSSTGVSPLHF.

V and J are TRBV6-1 and TRBJ2-5; 9 bases are shared with TRBD1. The V segment lost 1 base and the J segment 4 bases; nucleotides outside the gene matches: 16. CDR3 size: 19 residues. Germline V gene lookup returns CDR1 MNHNS and CDR2 SASEGT. In nucleotides, the CDR3 is TGTGCCAGCAGTGAAGTCGAGTGGGACAGGGTTTTGTTGGGAGAGACCCAGTACTTC. This translates into CASSEVEWDRVLLGETQYF.

The V gene is TRBV3-1 (or the pseudogene TRBV3-2), the J gene TRBJ1-2; 8 bases align to TRBD1. Unmatched junction bases numbered 6, after V lost 1 base and J lost 8 bases. The CDR3 sequence is 14 residues long. Germline CDR1 is LGHDT and CDR2 is YNNKEL (reference sequence). Here the CDR3 reads CASSQVDRARGYTF. The CDR3 nucleotides are TGTGCCAGCAGCCAAGTGGACAGGGCCAGGGGCTACACCTTC.

The rearrangement joins TRBV6-2 or TRBV6-3 to TRBJ2-3; D possibly corresponds to TRBD1 (6 bases). V gave up 3 bases and J gave up 0 bases, with 13 bases separating them. The CDR3 is 16 amino acids. Germline CDR1 reads MNHEY; CDR2 reads SVGEGT. The CDR3: CASSYSHRESTDTQYF. Written as DNA, the CDR3 is TGTGCCAGCAGTTATTCACACAGGGAAAGCACAGATACGCAGTATTTT.

This clone appeared a single time. The chain employs TRBV11-2 and TRBJ2-5; no clear D. Trimming cost V 3 bases and J 0 bases, with 8 bases left between them. The germline CDR1 and CDR2 sequences are SGHAT and FQNNGV. This CDR3 contains 14 residues. CDR3 region: CASSFPRYQETQYF. The CDR3 DNA is TGTGCCAGCAGCTTTCCGCGGTACCAAGAGACCCAGTACTTC.

The chain recombines TRBV11-2 with TRBJ2-7; D is unresolved. Germline-derived CDR1 and CDR2 are SGHAT and FQNNGV. The CDR3 is 11 residues long. V was shortened by 4 bases and J by 1 base, with 2 bases between the two germline ends. As DNA, the CDR3 is TGTGCCAGCAGCTCTTCCTACGAGCAGTACTTC. Amino acids: CASSSSYEQYF.

Here the CDR3 reads CASSRPGLAGFPGELFF. The CDR3 region has the DNA TGTGCCAGCAGTCGCCCCGGACTAGCGGGATTCCCCGGGGAGCTGTTTTTT. J is TRBJ2-2 and V is TRBV6-2 or TRBV6-3, with 12 bases fitting TRBD2. The CDR3 runs 17 residues. Germline CDR1 reads MNHEY; CDR2 reads SVGEGT. V was pared by 5 bases and J by 6 bases, with 10 bases of the junction left unmatched.

The rearrangement joins TRBV11-2 to TRBJ1-2; 7 nucleotides agree with TRBD1. In germline, CDR1 is SGHAT, CDR2 FQNNGV. With V trimmed by 6 bases and J by 6 bases, 7 bases remained unmatched. The CDR3 contains 13 residues. The DNA for the CDR3 is TGTGCCAGCAGTCAAACAGGGGTGAATGGCTACACCTTC. This sequence encodes CASSQTGVNGYTF.

CDR3 bases: TGTGCCAGTAGTATCAGACTAGCGGGAGTATATGGGGAGACCCAGTACTTC. Translating it yields CASSIRLAGVYGETQYF. The V and J genes are TRBV19 and TRBJ2-5, with 12 bases aligning to TRBD2. This CDR3 spans 17 amino acids. V gave up 3 bases and J gave up 5 bases; unmatched junction bases: 10. From germline, CDR1 is LNHDA and CDR2 SQIVND (reference sequence).

The V call is TRBV6-5, the J call TRBJ1-2; 10 nucleotides agree with TRBD1. There are 15 residues in the CDR3. Germline-derived CDR1 and CDR2 are MNHEY and SVGAGI. The V gene end was trimmed by 5 bases and the J gene end by 2 bases; junction bases not matched to a gene: 5. The DNA for the CDR3 is TGTGCCAGCAGTCCTCGGACAGGGGGGAACTATGGCTACACCTTC. It specifies CASSPRTGGNYGYTF.

The chain links TRBV6-4 to TRBJ2-2; a possible D gene is TRBD2 (6 bases). This CDR3 has 14 residues. V was trimmed by 4 bases and J by 3 bases, leaving 9 bases between them. Germline assignment: CDR1 MRHNA and CDR2 SNTAGT. The CDR3 loop reads CASSAGDDTGELFF. In DNA form, the CDR3 reads TGTGCCAGCAGTGCGGGGGACGACACCGGGGAGCTGTTTTTT.

This chain links TRBV9 with TRBJ2-1; TRBD2 matches at 10 bases. Losses at the gene ends were 4 bases for V and 7 bases for J; bases not matched to a gene: 17. The CDR3 extends over 18 amino acids. Germline assignment: CDR1 SGDLS and CDR2 YYNGEE. The CDR3 is CASSPTSGRGSAGNEQFF. The CDR3 nucleotides read TGTGCCAGCAGCCCCACGAGCGGGAGGGGGTCGGCAGGGAATGAGCAGTTCTTC. The full variable domain, its missing parts supplied by reference TRBV9 and TRBJ2-1, is DSGVTQTPKHLITATGQRVTLRCSPRSGDLSVYWYQQSLDQGLQFLIQYYNGEERAKGNILERFSAQQFPDLHSELNLSSLELGDSALYFCASSPTSGRGSAGNEQFFGPGTRLTVL.

The V gene is TRBV7-2, the J gene TRBJ2-7, with a tentative D call TRBD2 (6 bases). The ends were cut back, 6 bases at V and 5 bases at J, with 14 bases in the middle. Germline V gives CDR1 SGHTA, CDR2 FQGNSA. This CDR3 has 13 amino acids. CDR3 region: CASRGGLVNEQYF. The CDR3 coding sequence is TGTGCCAGCAGAGGAGGGTTAGTGAACGAGCAGTACTTC.

V usage is TRBV25-1 and J usage is TRBJ1-1; TRBD1 aligns across 7 bases. J gave up 11 bases and V 8 bases, and 11 bases lay outside the gene matches. The germline gives CDR1 MGHDK, CDR2 SYGVNS. The CDR3 totals 12 residues. CDR3 nucleotides: TGTGCCAGCGCCGAGGGGGCCGGTTGGGCTTTCTTT. Residues: CASAEGAGWAFF.

This chain uses TRBV20-1 with TRBJ1-6; D gene uncertain. This CDR3 has 10 amino acids. In germline, CDR1 is DFQATT, CDR2 SNEGSKA (reference sequence). The CDR3 loop is CRPRNSPLHF. CDR3 DNA: TGCCGCCCGCGCAATTCACCCCTCCACTTT.

The chain couples TRBV6-5 to TRBJ2-4, with TRBD1 identical over 8 bases. This CDR3 is built from 15 residues. Trimming took 6 bases from V and 5 from J; bases not matched to a gene: 9. Germline-derived CDR1 and CDR2 are MNHEY and SVGAGI. The DNA of the CDR3 is TGTGCCAGCAGCCTCGGGGACAGGTTCCAAAACATTCAGTACTTC. This sequence encodes CASSLGDRFQNIQYF.

This clone was picked up one time. The CDR3, as DNA: TGCGCCAGCAGCTTGGAAGGGACAGGGGTGGATTCACCCCTCCACTTT. Translated, it gives CASSLEGTGVDSPLHF. V gene TRBV5-1 combines with J gene TRBJ1-6, with TRBD1 identical over 10 bases. Trimming removed 0 bases from V and 8 bases from J; junction bases left unmatched: 5. Germline V gives CDR1 SGHRS, CDR2 YFSETQ. The CDR3 consists of 16 residues.

The chain carries TRBV7-9 and TRBJ2-7; perhaps TRBD1 as D (6 bases). Trimming removed 2 bases at V and 0 bases at J, with 11 bases between. Germline V gene data show CDR1 as SEHNR and CDR2 as FQNEAQ (reference sequence). CDR3 size: 15 residues. CDR3 in amino acids: CASSLIRQDSYEQYF. The CDR3 nucleotides are TGTGCCAGCAGCTTAATACGACAGGACTCCTACGAGCAGTACTTC.

This clone is judged medium-sized. V usage is TRBV9 and J usage is TRBJ2-2; 9 nucleotides agree with TRBD2. The CDR3 is 15 residues long. Germline CDR1 SGDLS, CDR2 YYNGEE. Losses at the gene ends were 6 bases for V and 7 bases for J; bases not matched to a gene: 10. CDR3 in amino acids: CASTRRTSEGGELFF. CDR3 in DNA: TGTGCCAGCACCCGTCGGACTAGCGAGGGCGGGGAGCTGTTTTTT.

The chain recombines TRBV18 with TRBJ2-7; TRBD1 matches at 7 bases. The germline V gene encodes CDR1 KGHSH and CDR2 LQKENI. With 6 bases clipped from V and 6 bases from J, the junction kept 5 bases outside the gene matches. The CDR3 has 12 residues. CDR3 amino acids: CASSPDRVEQYF. The CDR3 nucleotides read TGTGCCAGCTCCCCTGACAGGGTCGAGCAGTACTTC.

The genes are TRBV7-9 and TRBJ2-7; perhaps TRBD1 as D (6 bases). Germline CDR1 SEHNR, CDR2 FQNEAQ (reference sequence). V was shortened by 5 bases and J by 3 bases, with 17 bases between the two germline ends. This CDR3 region has 15 residues. CDR3 DNA: TGTGCCAGCAGCCATCGGGACACCTTTATCTACGAGCAGTACTTC. Encoded protein: CASSHRDTFIYEQYF.

The chain links TRBV5-6 to TRBJ2-7, with TRBD1 matching over 7 bases. Germline CDR1 and CDR2: SGHDT and YYEEEE. This CDR3 spans 15 amino acids. Germline trimming cut 4 bases from V and 5 bases from J; bases unmatched to any gene: 12. The CDR3 is CASSPTGRGSNEQYF. As DNA, the CDR3 is TGTGCCAGCAGCCCGACAGGGAGAGGTTCGAACGAGCAGTACTTC.

The chain employs TRBV18 and TRBJ2-7; 7 bases agree with TRBD1. The CDR3 is made up of 16 amino acids. The J segment lost 3 bases and the V segment lost 3 bases, leaving 11 bases of the junction unmatched. Per germline, CDR1 KGHSH and CDR2 LQKENI. The CDR3 region is CASSPTPGQHRYEQYF. As DNA, the CDR3 is TGTGCCAGCTCACCGACTCCGGGACAGCATCGCTACGAGCAGTACTTC.

This clone was detected a few times. The CDR3 spells CASSGQGIHEQYF. DNA for the CDR3: TGCGCCAGCAGCGGACAGGGGATACACGAGCAGTACTTC. The gene calls are TRBV5-1 and TRBJ2-7; 9 nucleotides match TRBD1. The CDR3 totals 13 residues. Germline CDR1 reads SGHRS; CDR2 reads YFSETQ. V lost 4 bases and J lost 5; bases outside the gene matches: 4.